This entry describes one T cell receptor (beta chain). Its antigen is as yet unknown. The V gene end was trimmed by 5 bases and the J gene end by 0 bases; junction bases not matched to a gene: 10. Germline V CDR1 and CDR2: SEHNR, FQNEAQ (reference sequence). There are 17 residues in the CDR3. The entry originates in a study of blood T cells in healthy people across ages. Overall study findings and caveats: Researchers deemed the diversity estimates from one million T cells underestimates.

For the second PCR, which ran for roughly 6 to 12 cycles, a sample-barcoded 5' primer and a J-beta primer mix were used. TCRdb independently ran MiXCR on the 5' RACE reads; one entry per CDR3 protein. The data hold 700,000 to 900,000 distinct CDR3 sequences, with under 30% observed a single time. The same specimen was also included in a second study, on T cells of mothers and their children.

The sequenced material came from blood. The chain has TRBV7-9 and TRBJ1-3; TRBD1 aligns across 7 bases. The sequence derives from a boy aged 5-17 years in good health. The CDR3 sequence is CASSGGTAINSGNTIYF. The CDR3 DNA reads TGTGCCAGCAGCGGCGGGACAGCTATCAACTCTGGAAACACCATATATTTT.